These 21 T cell receptor beta chains came from one sample sequenced in a study of blood T cell repertoires in COVID-19. Sequenced by immunoSEQ multiplex PCR; TCRdb stores in-frame clones only, minus some. Among fewer than 300,000 clones, 80% to 95% were seen once, and the ten largest hold about 1.1%. Sequencing was done on a sample of PBMCs or T cells enriched from blood (not recorded which). All receptors derive from a woman in her 30s who had recovered from COVID-19.

V and J are TRBV5-5 and TRBJ2-1; D might be TRBD1 (6 bases). CDR3 size: 15 residues. The V end was cut by 0 bases, the J end by 1 base, with 8 bases between. CDR1 and CDR2 from the germline V gene are SGHKS and YYEKEE (reference sequence). As DNA, the CDR3 is TGTGCCAGCAGCTTGGCCGGGACATCCTACAATGAGCAGTTCTTC. Protein: CASSLAGTSYNEQFF. Drawing the rest from reference TRBV5-5 and TRBJ2-1, the complete variable domain is DAGVTQSPTHLIKTRGQQVTLRCSPISGHKSVSWYQQVLGQGPQFIFQYYEKEERGRGNFPDRFSARQFPNYSSELNVNALLLGDSALYLCASSLAGTSYNEQFFGPGTRLTVL.

This clone was recorded only once. This chain connects TRBV10-3 to TRBJ2-5; the match to TRBD2 covers 7 bases. The CDR3 consists of 14 residues. V was pared by 3 bases and J by 4 bases, with 5 bases of the junction left unmatched. Per the germline V gene, CDR1 is ENHRY and CDR2 is SYGVKD. The CDR3 loop is CAISEVGGGETQYF. CDR3 DNA sequence: TGTGCCATCAGTGAAGTTGGGGGGGGAGAGACCCAGTACTTC.

The genes are TRBV15 and TRBJ1-4; tentative D call: TRBD1 (6 bases). There are 17 residues in the CDR3. Trimming pared 1 base from V and 6 bases from J, leaving 18 bases between. Per the germline V gene, CDR1 is LNHNV and CDR2 is YYDKDF (reference sequence). The CDR3 DNA reads as TGTGCCACCAGCAGAGCCAGATCAGGGGAGGGGGATGAAAAACTGTTTTTT. Translation: CATSRARSGEGDEKLFF.

The chain carries TRBV9 and TRBJ2-5, with D perhaps matching TRBD2 (5 bases). The CDR3 has 16 amino acids. The germline V gene encodes CDR1 SGDLS and CDR2 YYNGEE. Trimming took 0 bases from V and 5 from J, leaving 17 bases between them. Written as DNA, the CDR3 is TGTGCCAGCAGCGTAGGAGGGATGGACCTACAGGAGACCCAGTACTTC. Its translation: CASSVGGMDLQETQYF.

The chain links TRBV2 to TRBJ2-3; 9 nucleotides align to TRBD2. CDR3 length: 15 amino acids. With V trimmed by 6 bases and J by 4 bases, 8 bases remained unmatched. In germline, CDR1 is SNHLY, CDR2 FYNNEI. The CDR3 loop is CASSVAGERADTQYF. The CDR3 region has the DNA TGTGCCAGCAGCGTAGCGGGAGAGCGGGCAGATACGCAGTATTTT.

The chain recombines TRBV6-5 with TRBJ2-5; a possible D gene is TRBD1 (5 bases). Trimming removed 7 bases from V and 1 base from J, with 10 bases in between. Germline loops: CDR1 MNHEY, CDR2 SVGAGI. The CDR3 covers 13 residues. The CDR3 sequence: CASIRTPQETQYF. CDR3 sequence (DNA): TGTGCCAGCATACGGACACCCCAAGAGACCCAGTACTTC.

The chain joins TRBV7-9 to TRBJ2-5, with 14 nucleotides matching TRBD2. Trimming removed 4 bases from V and 5 bases from J; junction bases left unmatched: 6. The germline gives CDR1 SEHNR, CDR2 FQNEAQ (reference sequence). This CDR3 spans 16 amino acids. The CDR3 bases are TGTGCCAGCAGCTGGGGACTAGCGGGAGAAGGGGAGACCCAGTACTTC. Its translation: CASSWGLAGEGETQYF.

The gene calls are TRBV27 and TRBJ2-1; D is ambiguous. The V end lost 2 bases, the J end lost 5 bases, and 16 bases lay between the germline ends. Germline V gene data show CDR1 as MNHEY and CDR2 as SMNVEV (reference sequence). The CDR3 loop spans 16 amino acids. The CDR3 loop reads CASSLAEDYMNNEQFF. CDR3 sequence (DNA): TGTGCCAGCAGTTTAGCGGAAGATTACATGAACAATGAGCAGTTCTTC.

V gene TRBV10-1 combines with J gene TRBJ2-2, with 7 bases that match TRBD1. CDR3 size: 16 residues. The germline CDR1 and CDR2 sequences are WNHNN and SYGVQD (reference sequence). Trimming at V came to 3 bases and at J to 6 bases, leaving 10 bases not matched to a gene. CDR3 amino acids: CASSDPGTVTAGELFF. Here the CDR3 DNA reads TGCGCCAGCAGTGACCCCGGGACAGTAACGGCCGGGGAGCTGTTTTTT.

This chain links TRBV27 with TRBJ1-1; D is ambiguous. The V gene's germline CDR1 is MNHEY and CDR2 SMNVEV (reference sequence). Between the trimmed V and J ends, which lost 3 bases and 8 bases, there was a span of 13 bases. The CDR3 extends over 13 amino acids. In DNA, the CDR3 is TGTGCCAGCAGTTTGAGAGCGACCCTAGAAGCTTTCTTT. It encodes CASSLRATLEAFF.

This clone was seen a single time. The V gene is TRBV6-6, the J gene TRBJ1-2; D perhaps matches TRBD1 (5 bases). Germline V gene lookup returns CDR1 MNHNY and CDR2 SVGAGI (reference sequence). With 4 bases removed from V and 1 base from J, the gap between germline ends came to 16 bases. This CDR3 is built from 16 residues. As DNA, the CDR3 is TGTGCCAGCAGTTCCTGGGAGGGGTTGGGTAACTATGGCTACACCTTC. Its protein is CASSSWEGLGNYGYTF.

The V and J genes are TRBV6-4 and TRBJ2-7; 7 bases map to TRBD2. V was pared by 3 bases and J by 3 bases, with 2 bases of the junction left unmatched. Germline CDR1 reads MRHNA; CDR2 reads SNTAGT. The CDR3 totals 13 residues. The CDR3 here is CASSERECYEQYF. The DNA of the CDR3 is TGTGCCAGCAGTGAGCGGGAGTGCTACGAGCAGTACTTC.

The V gene is TRBV11-3, the J gene TRBJ2-7, with 11 bases that match TRBD2. This CDR3 spans 15 amino acids. V lost 1 base and J lost 4; bases outside the gene matches: 3. Per germline, CDR1 SGHNT and CDR2 YENEEA. CDR3 protein: CASSLGRTSGYEQYF. The DNA of the CDR3 is TGTGCCAGCAGCTTAGGCCGGACTAGCGGGTACGAGCAGTACTTC.

This chain joins TRBV6-4 and TRBJ2-3; 11 bases map to TRBD2. This CDR3 has 14 amino acids. Trimming took 5 bases from V and 8 from J; bases not matched to a gene: 6. In germline, CDR1 is MRHNA, CDR2 SNTAGT. For the CDR3, the DNA is TGTGCCAGCAGTCCAATAGCGGGAGGGGTTACGCAGTATTTT. It specifies CASSPIAGGVTQYF.

The chain recombines TRBV7-9 with TRBJ2-1, with 13 bases aligning to TRBD2. CDR3 length: 16 residues. V was clipped by 4 bases and J by 3 bases; unmatched bases: 3. Germline CDR1 and CDR2: SEHNR and FQNEAQ (reference sequence). Here the CDR3 reads CASSWTSGRNYNEQFF. Written as DNA, the CDR3 is TGTGCCAGCAGCTGGACTAGCGGGAGAAACTACAATGAGCAGTTCTTC.

The chain carries TRBV5-6 and TRBJ2-3; perhaps TRBD1 as D (7 bases). The CDR3 extends over 15 amino acids. The germline V and J ends were trimmed by 2 bases and 6 bases, with 16 bases remaining between them. CDR1 is SGHDT, CDR2 YYEEEE, per germline. The CDR3 loop is CASSFRQGLLDTQYF. The CDR3 DNA is TGTGCCAGCAGCTTCCGACAGGGACTCCTTGATACGCAGTATTTT.

The J gene is TRBJ1-1, the V gene TRBV28; D possibly corresponds to TRBD1 (5 bases). Deletions cut 2 bases from V and 11 bases from J, with 9 bases between. This CDR3 has 11 residues. Germline CDR1 reads MDHEN; CDR2 reads SYDVKM. The DNA for the CDR3 is TGTGCCAGCAGTTTACGGGGGAGCGCTTTCTTT. Translation: CASSLRGSAFF.

This clone was counted a few times. V is TRBV19 and J is TRBJ1-6; weak D call: TRBD1 (6 bases). This CDR3 is built from 14 residues. V lost 6 bases and J lost 7, with 13 bases in between. The germline gives CDR1 LNHDA, CDR2 SQIVND (reference sequence). CDR3 residues: CASRRGHKNSPLHF. CDR3 DNA sequence: TGTGCCAGTAGGAGGGGACATAAAAATTCACCCCTCCACTTT.

This clone was observed once. This chain connects TRBV2 to TRBJ1-2; TRBD1 aligns across 9 bases. The trim removed 3 bases at V and 6 bases at J, leaving 2 bases unmatched. The germline CDR1 and CDR2 sequences are SNHLY and FYNNEI. The CDR3 spans 13 residues. The chain's CDR3 is CASSDRQGDGYTF. The DNA for the CDR3 is TGTGCCAGCAGTGACAGACAGGGGGATGGCTACACCTTC.

The gene calls are TRBV28 and TRBJ1-4; D is perhaps TRBD1 (5 bases). The CDR3 length is 15 residues. Germline CDR1 reads MDHEN; CDR2 reads SYDVKM. V lost 6 bases, J lost 0 bases, and 11 bases lay in between. The CDR3 DNA follows: TGTGCCAGCAGCGGCGGGGGAGCAACTAATGAAAAACTGTTTTTT. Translating gives CASSGGGATNEKLFF.

This rearrangement joins TRBV29-1 to TRBJ2-1; 9 bases match TRBD2. With V trimmed by 6 bases and J by 5 bases, 8 bases remained unmatched. The CDR3 is made up of 14 amino acids. Germline CDR1 is SQVTM and CDR2 is ANQGSEA. The CDR3 DNA reads as TGCAGCGTCCCCAGCGGGAGGATCCACAATGAGCAGTTCTTC. Its protein is CSVPSGRIHNEQFF.